These 27 T cell receptor beta chains originate from one sample sequenced in a study of blood T cell repertoires in COVID-19. Sequenced by immunoSEQ multiplex PCR; TCRdb stores in-frame clones only, minus some. There are about 260,000 clones in the sample; around 90% occur only once, and 0.85% to 0.95% lies in the top ten. The sequenced material came from PBMCs or T cells enriched from blood (not recorded which). These receptors came from a man aged 50-60 years who had been exposed to COVID-19.

The CDR3: CASSDVTGGDYGYTF. The CDR3 DNA sequence: TGTGCCAGCAGTGATGTAACAGGGGGCGACTATGGCTACACCTTC. The rearrangement links TRBV6-1 to TRBJ1-2; 9 nucleotides agree with TRBD1. This CDR3 contains 15 residues. Trimming removed 3 bases from V and 3 bases from J; junction bases left unmatched: 5. CDR1 and CDR2 (germline): MNHNS, SASEGT.

The V gene is TRBV27, the J gene TRBJ2-1; 10 positions match TRBD2. With V trimmed by 6 bases and J by 6 bases, 2 bases remained unmatched. Germline CDR1 MNHEY, CDR2 SMNVEV (reference sequence). The CDR3 length is 13 residues. The CDR3 coding sequence is TGTGCCAGCAGGGGGACTAGCGTCAATGAGCAGTTCTTC. Protein: CASRGTSVNEQFF.

The CDR3 DNA is TGTGCCAGCAGCGTAAAGAGGACAGAACTAGCCAAAAACATTCAGTACTTC. Translation gives CASSVKRTELAKNIQYF. The rearrangement joins TRBV9 to TRBJ2-4; D is perhaps TRBD1 (6 bases). Trimming took off 1 base at V and 0 bases at J, with 14 bases between the two ends. Germline V gene lookup returns CDR1 SGDLS and CDR2 YYNGEE. The CDR3 runs to 17 residues.

The chain is built from TRBV7-9 and TRBJ1-4, with a possible D match to TRBD1 (5 bases). Per the germline V gene, CDR1 is SEHNR and CDR2 is FQNEAQ (reference sequence). The CDR3 has 15 amino acids. V lost 2 bases and J 5 bases, leaving 12 bases between the germline ends. CDR3 amino acids: CASSLYQGSNEKLFF. The CDR3 bases are TGTGCCAGCAGCTTATACCAGGGATCGAATGAAAAACTGTTTTTT.

The V gene is TRBV10-3, the J gene TRBJ1-1; 8 positions match TRBD1. Germline CDR1 reads ENHRY; CDR2 reads SYGVKD. The CDR3 is 12 residues long. With V trimmed by 6 bases and J by 7 bases, 4 bases remained unmatched. The CDR3 loop is CAIRVGTGEAFF. CDR3 coding DNA: TGTGCCATCAGGGTTGGGACAGGTGAAGCTTTCTTT.

The V gene is TRBV2, the J gene TRBJ2-7, with a possible D match to TRBD2 (6 bases). V was pared by 4 bases and J by 6 bases, with 13 bases between. This CDR3 has 13 amino acids. The V gene's germline CDR1 is SNHLY and CDR2 FYNNEI. The CDR3 reads CASSGVRAGEQYV. In DNA form, the CDR3 reads TGTGCCAGCAGTGGAGTCCGAGCGGGCGAGCAGTACGTC.

The chain is built from TRBV18 and TRBJ2-3, with TRBD2 identical over 9 bases. CDR3 length: 15 amino acids. Germline V CDR1 and CDR2: KGHSH, LQKENI. V shed 1 base, J shed 1 base, and the junction held 0 bases outside the gene matches. The CDR3 nucleotides read TGTGCCAGCTCACCACTAGCGGGGGGCACAGATACGCAGTATTTT. Translated: CASSPLAGGTDTQYF.

The chain links TRBV28 to TRBJ2-1; 7 bases fit TRBD2. The V and J ends lost 10 bases and 4 bases, in that order; junction bases with no gene match: 4. This CDR3 has 12 residues. Germline CDR1 reads MDHEN; CDR2 reads SYDVKM. CDR3 residues: CATCGGYNEQFF. The CDR3, as DNA: TGTGCCACGTGCGGGGGATACAATGAGCAGTTCTTC.

This rearrangement joins TRBV7-9 to TRBJ2-5; D not certain. This CDR3 region has 13 residues. In germline, CDR1 is SEHNR, CDR2 FQNEAQ (reference sequence). The V end lost 5 bases, the J end lost 5 bases, and 12 bases lay between the germline ends. The CDR3: CASSPSARETQYF. As DNA, the CDR3 is TGTGCCAGCAGCCCATCCGCTAGGGAGACCCAGTACTTC.

This clone has only a few counts. The chain combines TRBV20-1 with TRBJ2-7; a possible D gene is TRBD1 (5 bases). Germline V gene data show CDR1 as DFQATT and CDR2 as SNEGSKA (reference sequence). This CDR3 spans 11 amino acids. Trimming removed 6 bases at V and 2 bases at J, with 8 bases between. CDR3 sequence reads: CSAGVTYEQYF. In DNA, the CDR3 is TGCAGTGCAGGGGTAACCTACGAGCAGTACTTC.

The rearrangement links TRBV4-2 to TRBJ2-2; TRBD1 agrees at 9 bases. Germline assignment: CDR1 LGHNA and CDR2 YNFKEQ. V shed 0 bases, J shed 7 bases, and the junction held 15 bases outside the gene matches. The CDR3 extends over 19 amino acids. Here the CDR3 reads CASSQEGGQGFYGIGELFF. CDR3 bases: TGTGCCAGCAGCCAAGAGGGGGGACAGGGATTTTACGGGATCGGGGAGCTGTTTTTT.

The rearrangement uses TRBV11-2 and TRBJ1-3; D not certain. V was cut by 5 bases and J by 3 bases, with 8 bases left in between. The CDR3 totals 13 residues. The V gene's germline CDR1 is SGHAT and CDR2 FQNNGV. CDR3 sequence (DNA): TGTGCCAGCAGCCCCCGTAGTGGAAACACCATATATTTT. This encodes CASSPRSGNTIYF.

This chain connects TRBV10-3 to TRBJ1-5, with TRBD1 matching 8 bases. The CDR3 extends over 14 amino acids. V lost 10 bases and J lost 5; bases outside the gene matches: 10. Germline V CDR1 and CDR2: ENHRY, SYGVKD. The CDR3: CATMVTGGDQPQHF. DNA for the CDR3: TGTGCCACGATGGTCACAGGGGGGGATCAGCCCCAGCATTTT.

The chain carries TRBV5-1 and TRBJ2-7, with 11 positions matching TRBD1. The CDR3 covers 15 residues. CDR1 and CDR2 from the germline V gene are SGHRS and YFSETQ. Trimming removed 3 bases from V and 5 bases from J; junction bases left unmatched: 7. The CDR3 nucleotides are TGCGCCAGCAGCTACCGGACAGGGGGCCGCGACGAGCAGTACTTC. Its protein is CASSYRTGGRDEQYF. The entire variable domain, with the rest obtained from reference TRBV5-1 and TRBJ2-7, is as follows: KAGVTQTPRYLIKTRGQQVTLSCSPISGHRSVSWYQQTPGQGLQFLFEYFSETQRNKGNFPGRFSGRQFSNSRSEMNVSTLELGDSALYLCASSYRTGGRDEQYFGPGTRLTVT.

CDR3 coding DNA: TGTGCCAGCAGCTTCCGGACAGGGACGGTCGGGGAGCTGTTTTTT. It encodes CASSFRTGTVGELFF. This sequence joins TRBV11-1 and TRBJ2-2; 8 nucleotides agree with TRBD1. Unmatched junction bases numbered 7, after V lost 3 bases and J lost 7 bases. The CDR3 loop spans 15 amino acids. Looked up from germline, CDR1 is SGHAT and CDR2 is FQDESV (reference sequence).

This chain uses TRBV18 with TRBJ1-5, with unresolved D. The CDR3 covers 13 residues. Germline lookup yields CDR1 KGHSH and CDR2 LQKENI. V was clipped by 3 bases and J by 4 bases, with 7 bases between them. CDR3 amino acids: CASSPLLNQPQHF. The CDR3 region has the DNA TGTGCCAGCTCACCTCTATTGAATCAGCCCCAGCATTTT.

The gene calls are TRBV18 and TRBJ1-1, with D perhaps TRBD1 (6 bases). Trimming pared 1 base from V and 0 bases from J, leaving 15 bases between. Germline CDR1 is KGHSH and CDR2 is LQKENI. The length of the CDR3 is 17 residues. In DNA form, the CDR3 reads TGTGCCAGCTCACCACAACAGTGGGGGCACATGAACACTGAAGCTTTCTTT. Its protein is CASSPQQWGHMNTEAFF.

This rearrangement joins TRBV7-9 to TRBJ1-6, with 10 nucleotides matching TRBD1. Germline V CDR1 and CDR2: SEHNR, FQNEAQ (reference sequence). The CDR3 extends over 15 amino acids. V gave up 5 bases and J gave up 7 bases; unmatched junction bases: 5. The CDR3 coding sequence is TGTGCCAGCAGCCCCCCGGGACAGGGGAATTCACCCCTCCACTTT. Its translation is CASSPPGQGNSPLHF.

V is TRBV24-1 and J is TRBJ2-2; a weak D match, TRBD1 (6 bases). The CDR3 is 16 amino acids. From germline, CDR1 is KGHDR and CDR2 SFDVKD. Between the trimmed V and J ends, which lost 7 bases and 2 bases, there was a span of 16 bases. Here the CDR3 DNA reads TGTGCCACCAGCCCACAGGGTCTAGGAAACACCGGGGAGCTGTTTTTT. It is translated as CATSPQGLGNTGELFF.

The chain is built from TRBV11-3 and TRBJ1-1; a weak D match, TRBD1 (6 bases). Trimming left V 3 bases short and J 4 bases short, with 12 bases between. This CDR3 is built from 14 residues. Germline CDR1 reads SGHNT; CDR2 reads YENEEA. This CDR3 is CASSFSGASTEAFF. DNA for the CDR3: TGTGCCAGCAGCTTTTCAGGGGCGAGCACTGAAGCTTTCTTT.

The rearrangement joins TRBV5-1 to TRBJ2-2; possibly TRBD2 for D (6 bases). Germline-derived CDR1 and CDR2 are SGHRS and YFSETQ. The CDR3 loop spans 15 amino acids. The V end lost 3 bases, the J end lost 7 bases, and 16 bases lay between the germline ends. Here the CDR3 DNA reads TGCGCCAGCAGCTCCCTATCGGGGGACCACGGGGAGCTGTTTTTT. Translating it yields CASSSLSGDHGELFF.

This clone was counted once. The V gene is TRBV13, the J gene TRBJ1-6; 9 positions agree with TRBD1. The length of the CDR3 is 15 residues. The J segment lost 9 bases and the V segment lost 5 bases, leaving 8 bases of the junction unmatched. Germline V lookup: CDR1 PRHDT, CDR2 FYEKMQ (reference sequence). CDR3 nucleotides: TGTGCCAGCAGCCTCGGACAGGGGCAGGGTTCACCCCTCCACTTT. It codes for CASSLGQGQGSPLHF.

V usage is TRBV30 and J usage is TRBJ2-3; D is possibly TRBD2 (6 bases). V lost 5 bases and J 6 bases, leaving 12 bases between the germline ends. Germline loops: CDR1 GTSNPN, CDR2 SVGIG (reference sequence). This CDR3 comprises 12 residues. In DNA, the CDR3 is TGTGCCTGGGAGCCGGGAGCCGATACGCAGTATTTT. Protein product: CAWEPGADTQYF.

This clone occurred once. The chain has TRBV21-1 and TRBJ1-5; TRBD1 is the table's D call, not checked against the DNA. TRBV21-1 is classified as a pseudogene. The CDR3 runs 14 residues. CDR3 region: CASKSPQFNQPQHF. The CDR3 region has the DNA TGTGCCAGCAAAAGTCCACAGTTCAATCAGCCCCAGCATTTT.

This chain joins TRBV19 and TRBJ1-5; 7 bases agree with TRBD1. The CDR3 is 15 amino acids. Germline lookup yields CDR1 LNHDA and CDR2 SQIVND (reference sequence). After removal of 1 base from V and 0 bases from J, the junction contained 0 bases not matched to a gene. Here the CDR3 reads CASSIGTGSNQPQHF. The CDR3, as DNA: TGTGCCAGTAGTATAGGGACAGGTAGCAATCAGCCCCAGCATTTT.

The chain is built from TRBV5-1 and TRBJ1-2, with 9 bases that match TRBD1. Trimming removed 0 bases from V and 6 bases from J; junction bases left unmatched: 3. Germline CDR1 and CDR2: SGHRS and YFSETQ. CDR3 length: 14 residues. Here the CDR3 DNA reads TGCGCCAGCAGCTTGGGGGGACAGGGCAATGGCTACACCTTC. Amino acid sequence: CASSLGGQGNGYTF.

This rearrangement joins TRBV7-3 to TRBJ2-1, with 12 bases identical to TRBD2. The germline gives CDR1 SGHTA, CDR2 FQGTGA. V gave up 4 bases and J gave up 5 bases; unmatched junction bases: 12. This CDR3 has 18 residues. The CDR3 sequence is CASSSGASGRALDNEQFF. CDR3 sequence (DNA): TGTGCCAGCAGCTCTGGGGCTAGCGGGAGGGCTCTAGACAATGAGCAGTTCTTC.